Shown below are 2 T cell receptor beta chains from a single sample sequenced in a study of cytomegalovirus exposure and HLA in healthy donors. A multiplex PCR was run with 60 Vbeta primers and 13 Jbeta primers. Sequencing was performed with immunoSEQ multiplex PCR; in TCRdb, only in-frame clones are kept and a portion is missing. The sample yields around 110,000 clones, 60% to 80% seen once. Sequencing was done on a sample of PBMCs. The receptors here all came from a man aged 35 to 55 in good health and CMV-seronegative.

The chain has TRBV18 and TRBJ1-5; no clear D. V was pared by 3 bases and J by 3 bases, with 12 bases between. The CDR3 consists of 15 residues. CDR1 and CDR2 from the germline V gene are KGHSH and LQKENI. CDR3 region: CASSPGREFNQPQHF. CDR3 DNA: TGTGCCAGCTCACCCGGAAGGGAGTTCAATCAGCCCCAGCATTTT.

V gene TRBV28 combines with J gene TRBJ2-3; 7 bases match TRBD2. Unmatched junction bases numbered 8, after V lost 8 bases and J lost 0 bases. Germline lookup yields CDR1 MDHEN and CDR2 SYDVKM. CDR3 size: 15 residues. The CDR3 is CASEKWRGSTDTQYF. The DNA for the CDR3 is TGTGCCAGCGAGAAGTGGCGGGGGAGCACAGATACGCAGTATTTT. The whole variable domain, remainder taken from reference TRBV28 and TRBJ2-3, is DVKVTQSSRYLVKRTGEKVFLECVQDMDHENMFWYRQDPGLGLRLIYFSYDVKMKEKGDIPEGYSVSREKKERFSLILESASTNQTSMYLCASEKWRGSTDTQYFGPGTRLTVL.